A selection of T cell receptor beta chains follows, all from one sample in a study of pediatric ulcerative colitis. Data came from immunoSEQ multiplex PCR; TCRdb stores just in-frame clones and leaves some out. The profile shows tens of thousands of clones, around 76% of them singletons. The sequencing sample was made of gut tissue. The receptor set was obtained from a girl aged 5-17 years with moderate ulcerative colitis. Both conserved end residues are part of each CDR3. Fields, in order: D gene, J gene, V gene, clone size, CDR3 DNA, CDR3 protein. The D gene is left open where the match is weak. Clone size is stated in some rows and not others, as once, few, many or a class when expanded.

D: .
J: TRBJ2-7
V: TRBV7-9
size: .
DNA: TGTGCCAGCAGCATACCTAGTGTCTCCTACGAGCAGTACTTC
CDR3: CASSIPSVSYEQYF

D: .
J: TRBJ2-1
V: TRBV9
size: .
DNA: TGTGCCAGCAGCTCACCCCCTGACAGCGGACCCTACAATGAGCAGTTCTTC
CDR3: CASSSPPDSGPYNEQFF

D: .
J: TRBJ1-2
V: TRBV5-1
size: .
DNA: TGCGCCAGCAGCTTGCAACATAGCCAGGGTTATGGCTACACCTTC
CDR3: CASSLQHSQGYGYTF

D: .
J: TRBJ1-2
V: TRBV5-5
size: .
DNA: TGTGCCAGCAGCTTGAGACAAAACTATGGCTACACCTTC
CDR3: CASSLRQNYGYTF

D: .
J: TRBJ1-2
V: TRBV25-1
size: .
DNA: TGTGCCAGCAGTGAATCTGGTTTACGTGGCTACACCTTC
CDR3: CASSESGLRGYTF

D: .
J: TRBJ1-5
V: TRBV6-1
size: few
DNA: TGTGCCAGCAGTGTTTGGAATCAGCCCCAGCATTTT
CDR3: CASSVWNQPQHF

D: TRBD1
J: TRBJ1-4
V: TRBV5-1
size: few
DNA: TGCGCCAGCAGCTGGGGACAGGGAACCTATGTGGGTGAAAAACTGTTTTTT
CDR3: CASSWGQGTYVGEKLFF

D: .
J: TRBJ2-3
V: TRBV6-1
size: .
DNA: TGTGCCAGCTTAAAGACCGCCGGCTCAGATACGCAGTATTTT
CDR3: CASLKTAGSDTQYF

D: TRBD1
J: TRBJ1-1
V: TRBV20-1
size: .
DNA: TGCAGTGCTAGACCGACAGGGGAAGCTTTCTTT
CDR3: CSARPTGEAFF

D: .
J: TRBJ1-2
V: TRBV29-1
size: .
DNA: TGCAGCGTTGAACCCCGGGGTCCTACTAACTATGGCTACACCTTC
CDR3: CSVEPRGPTNYGYTF

D: TRBD1
J: TRBJ1-2
V: TRBV29-1
size: .
DNA: TGCAGCGCCCAAACAGGGGACTATGGCTACACCTTC
CDR3: CSAQTGDYGYTF

D: .
J: TRBJ1-2
V: TRBV9
size: .
DNA: TGTGCCAGCAGCGTAGGCTATGGCTACACCTTC
CDR3: CASSVGYGYTF

D: .
J: TRBJ1-2
V: TRBV14
size: .
DNA: TGTGCCAGCAGCCAAGCCCGGTTGGGGGGCTACACCTTC
CDR3: CASSQARLGGYTF

D: TRBD1
J: TRBJ1-1
V: TRBV5-1
size: .
DNA: TGCGCCAGCAGCTACCTAGACAGGGGAACTGAAGCTTTCTTT
CDR3: CASSYLDRGTEAFF

D: TRBD2
J: TRBJ2-1
V: TRBV4-2
size: .
DNA: TGTGCCAGCAGCCAAGGGGGACTAGCGGGAGCGTTCAATGAGCAGTTCTTC
CDR3: CASSQGGLAGAFNEQFF

D: TRBD1
J: TRBJ1-2
V: TRBV29-1
size: .
DNA: TGCAGCGTCTGGACAGGGGGAGTCGATGGCTACACCTTC
CDR3: CSVWTGGVDGYTF

D: TRBD2
J: TRBJ2-3
V: TRBV5-6
size: .
DNA: TGTGCCAGCAGCAACCGCCTAGCGGCCAACCGGTATTTT
CDR3: CASSNRLAANRYF

D: .
J: TRBJ1-1
V: TRBV5-1
size: .
DNA: TGCGCCAGCAGCCCGGGGTGGCCAGTTGAAGCTTTCTTT
CDR3: CASSPGWPVEAFF

D: .
J: TRBJ2-1
V: TRBV6-1
size: .
DNA: TGTGCCAGCAGTGAAGCGTTCCCAGGGTCTGATGAGCAGTTCTTC
CDR3: CASSEAFPGSDEQFF

D: TRBD1
J: TRBJ2-1
V: TRBV12-5
size: few
DNA: TGTGCTAGTGGTTTGGTAGAACAGGGGATTAGCAATGAGCAGTTCTTC
CDR3: CASGLVEQGISNEQFF

D: .
J: TRBJ1-3
V: TRBV7-8
size: .
DNA: TGTGCCAGCAGCTTCGAGTACGCTCACTCTGGAAACACCATATATTTT
CDR3: CASSFEYAHSGNTIYF

D: .
J: TRBJ1-1
V: TRBV14
size: few
DNA: TGTGCCAGCAGCCACAGAAACCGACAGAACACTGAAGCTTTCTTT
CDR3: CASSHRNRQNTEAFF

D: TRBD2
J: TRBJ2-1
V: TRBV19
size: once
DNA: TGTGCCTCCCGGGGGGAATACAATGAGCAGTTCTTC
CDR3: CASRGEYNEQFF

D: TRBD1
J: TRBJ1-1
V: TRBV5-5
size: .
DNA: TGTGCCAGCAGCTTGAATTGGGACAGGGGATCTTGGACCGTCTTT
CDR3: CASSLNWDRGSWTVF

D: .
J: TRBJ2-4
V: TRBV2
size: .
DNA: TGTGCCAGCAACAGGGTAGCCAAAAACATTCAGTACTTC
CDR3: CASNRVAKNIQYF

D: .
J: TRBJ1-5
V: TRBV30
size: .
DNA: TGTGCCTGGAGTCCCTGGGGGGGCGCGGGTCAGCCCCAGCATTTT
CDR3: CAWSPWGGAGQPQHF

D: .
J: TRBJ1-1
V: TRBV5-1
size: few
DNA: TGCGCCAGCAGCTTGCATCAGAACACTGAAGCTTTCTTT
CDR3: CASSLHQNTEAFF

D: .
J: TRBJ1-5
V: TRBV2
size: .
DNA: TGTGCCAGCAGTGAGACCCAAGTTTGGTATCAGCCCCAGCATTTT
CDR3: CASSETQVWYQPQHF

D: .
J: TRBJ1-2
V: TRBV4-3
size: .
DNA: TGCGCCAGCAGCCAAGATTCTCGGGGGCTTTTCTATGGCTACACCTTC
CDR3: CASSQDSRGLFYGYTF

D: .
J: TRBJ1-3
V: TRBV4-3
size: few
DNA: TGCGCCAGCAGCCAAGTCATGTGGTCGGGACTGGTTTCTGGAAACACCATATATTTT
CDR3: CASSQVMWSGLVSGNTIYF

D: .
J: TRBJ1-2
V: TRBV4-1
size: .
DNA: TGCGCCAGCAGCCAAGAGGGGAGTCGCTATGGCTACACCTTC
CDR3: CASSQEGSRYGYTF

D: .
J: TRBJ1-1
V: TRBV6-1
size: few
DNA: TGTGCCAGCAACCCGACAGGGAACACTGAAGCTTTCTTT
CDR3: CASNPTGNTEAFF

D: TRBD2
J: TRBJ2-7
V: TRBV6-5
size: .
DNA: TGTGCCAGCAGTTACTCTGGCGGGGGCTACGAGCAGTACTTC
CDR3: CASSYSGGGYEQYF

D: .
J: TRBJ2-7
V: TRBV6-5
size: .
DNA: TGTGCCAGCAGTTACCGGACGGGTTCCAACTACGAGCAGTACTTC
CDR3: CASSYRTGSNYEQYF

D: .
J: TRBJ1-5
V: TRBV19
size: .
DNA: TGTGCCAGTAGTATACCGGGCAGACAATCAGCCCAGCATTTT
CDR3: CASSIPGRQSAQHF

D: .
J: TRBJ2-7
V: TRBV9
size: .
DNA: TGTGCCAGCAGCCCCGGGGGGCCCCTCTCCTACGAGCAGTACTTC
CDR3: CASSPGGPLSYEQYF

D: .
J: TRBJ2-7
V: TRBV27
size: .
DNA: TGTGCCAGCAGACCAGAGGGGTATCCTGGATTCTACGAGCAGTACTTC
CDR3: CASRPEGYPGFYEQYF

D: TRBD2
J: TRBJ2-7
V: TRBV6-5
size: .
DNA: TGTGCCAGCAGGGGCGGGGGTATCTACGAGCAGTACTTC
CDR3: CASRGGGIYEQYF

D: TRBD1
J: TRBJ1-5
V: TRBV6-5
size: once
DNA: TGTGCCAGCTACAAATTCGGGACAGCGGAGCCCCAGCATTTT
CDR3: CASYKFGTAEPQHF

D: .
J: TRBJ2-1
V: TRBV5-1
size: .
DNA: TGCGCCAGCAGCTTGGGCCAGCCCTCAATCACGTTCTTC
CDR3: CASSLGQPSITFF

D: TRBD1
J: TRBJ1-6
V: TRBV9
size: .
DNA: TGTGCCAGCAACGGACAGGTTGGGCTCGGTAATTCACCCCTCCACTTT
CDR3: CASNGQVGLGNSPLHF

D: TRBD1
J: TRBJ1-2
V: TRBV6-4
size: .
DNA: TGTGCCAGCAGTGAGGGACAGGGGGCGTATGGCTACACCTTC
CDR3: CASSEGQGAYGYTF

D: .
J: TRBJ1-6
V: TRBV7-3
size: .
DNA: TGTGCCAGCAGCCCCGGCCAGGGTGCGCCCCTCCACTTT
CDR3: CASSPGQGAPLHF

D: .
J: TRBJ1-1
V: TRBV4-3
size: few
DNA: TGCGCCAGCAGCCAAGATTCCAGGGTGTTCACTGAAGCTTTCTTT
CDR3: CASSQDSRVFTEAFF

D: TRBD2
J: TRBJ2-1
V: TRBV7-8
size: .
DNA: TGTGCCAGCAGCTTCCTTCGGGACTATCGATACAATGAGCAGTTCTTC
CDR3: CASSFLRDYRYNEQFF

D: .
J: TRBJ1-2
V: TRBV6-1
size: few
DNA: TGTGCCCATAGGACTAACTATGGCTACACCTTC
CDR3: CAHRTNYGYTF

D: TRBD2
J: TRBJ2-3
V: TRBV7-9
size: few
DNA: TGTGCCAGCAACCGAGTGGTCCTAGCGGGAGGACTAGATACGCAGTATTTT
CDR3: CASNRVVLAGGLDTQYF

D: .
J: TRBJ1-5
V: TRBV29-1
size: .
DNA: TGCAGCGTCGAGGAGGGGAGCGGTCAGCCCCAGCATTTT
CDR3: CSVEEGSGQPQHF

D: TRBD1
J: TRBJ2-2
V: TRBV10-3
size: .
DNA: TGTGCCATCAGTGAGGGACAGGGGGCTAGCGGGGAGCTGTTTTTT
CDR3: CAISEGQGASGELFF

D: .
J: TRBJ1-2
V: TRBV30
size: .
DNA: TGTGCCTGGGGGGCCGGGAGGGGCTACACCTTC
CDR3: CAWGAGRGYTF

D: TRBD1
J: TRBJ2-7
V: TRBV19
size: few
DNA: TGTGCCAGTAGCAGTGACAGGGTATATTCCTACGAGCAGTACTTC
CDR3: CASSSDRVYSYEQYF

D: .
J: TRBJ2-2
V: TRBV5-1
size: .
DNA: TGCGCCAGCAGCTTAAGCGGGGAGCTGTTTTTT
CDR3: CASSLSGELFF

D: .
J: TRBJ1-5
V: TRBV6-1
size: .
DNA: TGTGCCAGCAGTGAAGGGGACGGCCATCAGCCCCAGCATTTT
CDR3: CASSEGDGHQPQHF

D: TRBD2
J: TRBJ2-1
V: TRBV9
size: few
DNA: TGTGCCAGCAGCGGACCTAGCGGGGGGAGCAATGAGCAGTTCTTC
CDR3: CASSGPSGGSNEQFF

D: .
J: TRBJ2-6
V: TRBV5-1
size: .
DNA: TGCGCCAGCAGCTTGGTGCCAGGGGGGTCTGGGGCCAACGTCCTGACTTTC
CDR3: CASSLVPGGSGANVLTF

D: .
J: TRBJ2-3
V: TRBV13
size: .
DNA: TGTGCCAGCAGCACCCCCGGGGGCACAGATACGCAGTATTTT
CDR3: CASSTPGGTDTQYF

D: TRBD1
J: TRBJ2-7
V: TRBV19
size: .
DNA: TGTGCCAGTAGTATAATCGCAGGACAGGGGAGCTACGAGCAGTACTTC
CDR3: CASSIIAGQGSYEQYF

D: TRBD2
J: TRBJ2-7
V: TRBV18
size: once
DNA: TGTGCCAGCTCTACTAGCGGGGGGGCGTACGAGCAGTACTTC
CDR3: CASSTSGGAYEQYF

D: .
J: TRBJ1-1
V: TRBV23-1
size: .
DNA: TGCGCCAGCACCGAACAAAACACTGAAGCTTTCTTT
CDR3: CASTEQNTEAFF